This record covers a single T cell receptor beta chain. Its specificity is unknown. This sample was included in a study of cytomegalovirus exposure and HLA in healthy donors. For the study at large: The study placed less than 90% of its 350 to 450 genotyped donors in the Caucasian-associated ancestry cluster. Overall study results and limits: CMV serostatus was the only immune exposure information that was available. As a later analysis revealed, most CMV-associated TCR beta chains appeared HLA-restricted. Analysis performed later found roughly 18,000 TCR beta sequences associated with HLA alleles at 0.05 false discovery rate.

PCR amplification relied on 60 Vbeta primers (plus 13 Jbeta primers). Assay used: immunoSEQ multiplex PCR; TCRdb lists only in-frame clones, some missing. In the table there are approximately 70,000 clones, roughly 68% of which are singletons. Germline CDR1 reads SGDLS; CDR2 reads YYNGEE. The CDR3 contains 16 residues. Unmatched junction bases numbered 9, after V lost 0 bases and J lost 3 bases. This TCR derives from a woman in her sixties or seventies in good health and CMV-seropositive. The chain is built from TRBV9 and TRBJ2-7, with 7 bases that match TRBD2. The material sequenced was PBMCs. The CDR3 reads CASSVGGGLYGYEQYF. DNA of the CDR3: TGTGCCAGCAGCGTAGGGGGGGGACTTTACGGCTACGAGCAGTACTTC.